This T cell receptor (beta chain) stems from a study of cytomegalovirus exposure and HLA in healthy donors. Use of 60 Vbeta and 13 Jbeta primers characterized the PCR. Clones were sequenced by immunoSEQ multiplex PCR, and TCRdb holds only the in-frame ones, with some missing. The data contain hundreds of thousands of clones, 70% to 80% of them singletons. Points on this clone: Its antigen is currently unknown.

Points from the study as a whole: A missense DCLRE1C variant was associated with V- and J-gene trimming of TCR beta chains in a later analysis, and an independent cohort replicated the association. Some highly shared sequence variants likely arose as a pipeline artifact. Highest at DRB1 and lowest at HLA-C, TCR association rates differed among HLA loci in a later analysis.

This TCR was sampled from a man aged 35 to 55 in good health and CMV-seronegative. Sequenced input: PBMCs.

In DNA, the CDR3 is TGTGCCAGCAGCGTCCTAGACCACGTTCGACTCGAAGAAGCTTTCTTT. Protein sequence: CASSVLDHVRLEEAFF. This sequence joins TRBV7-9 and TRBJ1-1; D gene uncertain. The CDR3 sequence is 16 residues long. Germline assignment: CDR1 SEHNR and CDR2 FQNEAQ (reference sequence). V gave up 5 bases and J gave up 8 bases, with 24 bases separating them.